These 21 T cell receptor beta chains share one sample of origin, sequenced in a study of radiotherapy plus CTLA-4 blockade in lung cancer. Sequenced by immunoSEQ multiplex PCR; TCRdb stores in-frame clones only, minus some. The table has 80,000 or so clones, approximately 84% seen once. The sequencing used peripheral blood, collected from a patient treated with radiotherapy plus ipilimumab. The source of these receptors is a human donor with non-small cell lung cancer who had stable disease on radiotherapy plus ipilimumab.

The V and J genes are TRBV4-1 and TRBJ2-3; the D gene is possibly TRBD1 (5 bases). V was trimmed by 5 bases and J by 4 bases, leaving 10 bases between them. This CDR3 is 13 amino acids long. Germline CDR1 reads MGHRA; CDR2 reads YSYEKL. The CDR3 nucleotides read TGCGCCAGCAGCTACGAAGGGGCAGATACGCAGTATTTT. The encoded protein is CASSYEGADTQYF.

The chain employs TRBV6-5 and TRBJ1-5; D uncertain. Looked up from germline, CDR1 is MNHEY and CDR2 is SVGAGI. Trimming took off 4 bases at V and 0 bases at J, with 7 bases between the two ends. This CDR3 is 14 amino acids long. CDR3 region: CASSSIYSNQPQHF. The CDR3, as DNA: TGTGCCAGCAGTTCGATTTATAGCAATCAGCCCCAGCATTTT.

V usage is TRBV6-5 and J usage is TRBJ2-7, with TRBD2 as a possible D gene (5 bases). Trimming stripped 6 bases from V and 3 bases from J, with 12 bases between. Germline V gene lookup returns CDR1 MNHEY and CDR2 SVGAGI. The CDR3 runs to 13 residues. The chain's CDR3 is CASSNGEIYEQYF. CDR3 nucleotides: TGTGCCAGCAGCAACGGGGAGATCTACGAGCAGTACTTC.

The chain couples TRBV5-1 to TRBJ1-4; 9 positions match TRBD1. V lost 4 bases to trimming and J lost 6 bases; unmatched junction nucleotides: 10. Germline CDR1 SGHRS, CDR2 YFSETQ. The CDR3 has 16 residues. Here the CDR3 reads CASSPPGQGLYEKLFF. The CDR3 DNA reads as TGCGCCAGCAGCCCCCCGGGACAGGGTCTGTATGAAAAACTGTTTTTT.

The chain joins TRBV9 to TRBJ1-2; 8 nucleotides align to TRBD1. The germline gives CDR1 SGDLS, CDR2 YYNGEE. Losses at the gene ends were 5 bases for V and 2 bases for J; bases not matched to a gene: 5. The CDR3 extends over 14 amino acids. The CDR3 reads CASRGTGNNYGYTF. The DNA for the CDR3 is TGTGCCAGCAGGGGGACAGGAAACAACTATGGCTACACCTTC. Full variable domain (rest looked up from reference TRBV9 and TRBJ1-2): DSGVTQTPKHLITATGQRVTLRCSPRSGDLSVYWYQQSLDQGLQFLIQYYNGEERAKGNILERFSAQQFPDLHSELNLSSLELGDSALYFCASRGTGNNYGYTFGSGTRLTVV.

This chain links TRBV6-6 with TRBJ2-7; maybe TRBD2 (5 bases). Germline CDR1 and CDR2: MNHNY and SVGAGI (reference sequence). The CDR3 loop spans 11 amino acids. Trimming removed 2 bases at V and 6 bases at J, with 5 bases between. Here the CDR3 DNA reads TGTGCCAGCAGTTACGAGGGCGAGCAGTACTTC. Its protein is CASSYEGEQYF.

The chain's CDR3 is CASSPDQAGRTIYGYTF. CDR3 sequence (DNA): TGTGCCAGCTCACCAGACCAGGCAGGACGGACCATCTATGGCTACACCTTC. This chain links TRBV18 with TRBJ1-2; D is unresolved. The CDR3 contains 17 residues. V lost 2 bases to trimming and J lost 4 bases, with 20 bases between them. Germline CDR1 reads KGHSH; CDR2 reads LQKENI.

V gene TRBV27 combines with J gene TRBJ1-1, with TRBD1 matching over 7 bases. The ends lost 5 bases at V and 2 bases at J; junction bases unmatched: 5. CDR3 size: 14 residues. Germline assignment: CDR1 MNHEY and CDR2 SMNVEV (reference sequence). As DNA, the CDR3 is TGTGCCAGCAGTACGAACAGGGGAAACACTGAAGCTTTCTTT. Its protein is CASSTNRGNTEAFF.

This clone was detected only once. V and J are TRBV5-6 and TRBJ1-2, with 10 bases that match TRBD1. From germline, CDR1 is SGHDT and CDR2 YYEEEE. This CDR3 is built from 15 residues. V lost 4 bases and J lost 8; bases outside the gene matches: 11. CDR3 nucleotides: TGTGCCAGCAGCATCCGACGGGACAGGGGAAACGGCTACACCTTC. It codes for CASSIRRDRGNGYTF. Together with reference TRBV5-6 and TRBJ1-2, the CDR3 gives the full variable domain: DAGVTQSPTHLIKTRGQQVTLRCSPKSGHDTVSWYQQALGQGPQFIFQYYEEEERQRGNFPDRFSGHQFPNYSSELNVNALLLGDSALYLCASSIRRDRGNGYTFGSGTRLTVV.

The J gene is TRBJ1-3, the V gene TRBV11-2, with D possibly TRBD1 on 5 matching bases. The CDR3 spans 16 residues. Germline lookup yields CDR1 SGHAT and CDR2 FQNNGV. The ends were cut back, 0 bases at V and 0 bases at J, with 9 bases in the middle. CDR3 nucleotide sequence: TGTGCCAGCAGCTTAGAAACAGGTTTCTCTGGAAACACCATATATTTT. Translation: CASSLETGFSGNTIYF. Together with reference TRBV11-2 and TRBJ1-3, the CDR3 gives the full variable domain: EAGVAQSPRYKIIEKRQSVAFWCNPISGHATLYWYQQILGQGPKLLIQFQNNGVVDDSQLPKDRFSAERLKGVDSTLKIQPAKLEDSAVYLCASSLETGFSGNTIYFGEGSWLTVV.

With respect to this clone: One junction end does not reproduce the germline sequence, and a read error may be involved. V gene TRBV2 combines with J gene TRBJ2-6; D may correspond to TRBD1 or TRBD2 (5 bases each). The V gene's germline CDR1 is SNHLY and CDR2 FYNNEI. This CDR3 comprises 15 residues. CDR3 amino acids: CASSDWDAGAYVLTF. CDR3 coding DNA: TGTGCCAGCAGTGACTGGGACGCTGGGGCCTACGTCCTGACTTTC.

The genes are TRBV6-1 and TRBJ1-5; D is ambiguous. This CDR3 is 15 amino acids long. From germline, CDR1 is MNHNS and CDR2 SASEGT. V gave up 7 bases and J gave up 3 bases, with 16 bases separating them. CDR3 loop: CASKGTALINQPQHF. The CDR3 coding sequence is TGTGCCAGCAAGGGCACCGCTCTAATCAATCAGCCCCAGCATTTT.

CDR3 sequence reads: CASSRTSSTDTQYF. The CDR3 nucleotides read TGCGCCAGCAGTCGGACTAGTAGCACAGATACGCAGTATTTT. The V call is TRBV10-1, the J call TRBJ2-3; 7 nucleotides line up with TRBD2. CDR3 size: 14 residues. Trimming at V came to 5 bases and at J to 0 bases, leaving 2 bases not matched to a gene. The germline gives CDR1 WNHNN, CDR2 SYGVQD (reference sequence).

This clone was detected only once. The rearrangement links TRBV29-1 to TRBJ1-3; 7 bases fit TRBD1. This CDR3 region has 17 residues. The J segment lost 2 bases and the V segment lost 0 bases, leaving 10 bases of the junction unmatched. The V gene's germline CDR1 is SQVTM and CDR2 ANQGSEA. The CDR3 reads CSVEDPTRGAAGNTIYF. The CDR3 DNA sequence: TGCAGCGTTGAAGATCCGACCAGGGGGGCAGCTGGAAACACCATATATTTT.

The chain is built from TRBV19 and TRBJ1-5, with 7 bases that match TRBD1. Germline lookup yields CDR1 LNHDA and CDR2 SQIVND (reference sequence). V shed 7 bases and J 3 bases; nucleotides not matched to a gene: 15. This CDR3 region has 17 residues. The CDR3 nucleotides read TGTGCCAGTACCAGGGGGGCAGGGCCGGGTCACAATCAGCCCCAGCATTTT. Its translation: CASTRGAGPGHNQPQHF.

J is TRBJ2-7 and V is TRBV4-1; 8 bases match TRBD1. Per the germline V gene, CDR1 is MGHRA and CDR2 is YSYEKL. CDR3 length: 15 amino acids. The V and J ends lost 2 bases and 2 bases, in that order; junction bases with no gene match: 5. The CDR3 DNA reads as TGCGCCAGCAGCCAATCGGACAGGGTAACCTACGAGCAGTACTTC. Translation: CASSQSDRVTYEQYF.

The chain combines TRBV5-4 with TRBJ1-2, with 7 bases aligning to TRBD1. Trimming removed 0 bases from V and 8 bases from J; junction bases left unmatched: 7. CDR3 size: 14 residues. Germline-derived CDR1 and CDR2 are SGHNT and YYREEE (reference sequence). CDR3 bases: TGTGCCAGCAGCTTGGGGAGGGGGCTCGAAGGCTACACCTTC. This encodes CASSLGRGLEGYTF.

The chain recombines TRBV6-6 with TRBJ2-5; 7 nucleotides line up with TRBD2. The germline gives CDR1 MNHNY, CDR2 SVGAGI (reference sequence). This CDR3 spans 13 amino acids. The V segment lost 8 bases and the J segment 1 base; nucleotides outside the gene matches: 4. CDR3 sequence: CASGLVPQETQYF. CDR3 bases: TGTGCCAGCGGACTAGTACCCCAAGAGACCCAGTACTTC.

This rearrangement joins TRBV10-1 to TRBJ2-1, with 11 bases matching TRBD2. Looked up from germline, CDR1 is WNHNN and CDR2 is SYGVQD (reference sequence). V shed 4 bases and J 7 bases; nucleotides not matched to a gene: 3. The CDR3 extends over 14 amino acids. The CDR3 here is CASSVGLAGNEQFF. The CDR3 DNA sequence: TGCGCCAGCAGTGTTGGACTAGCGGGTAATGAGCAGTTCTTC.

V gene TRBV4-2 combines with J gene TRBJ2-3; no clear D gene. The V and J ends lost 1 base and 10 bases respectively, with 12 bases between them. This CDR3 is built from 13 residues. Germline CDR1 LGHNA, CDR2 YNFKEQ. This chain's CDR3 is CASSQGSNGAQYF. CDR3 coding DNA: TGTGCCAGCAGCCAAGGCTCCAACGGAGCGCAGTATTTT.

In this sample, this clone turned up a few times. The gene calls are TRBV7-9 and TRBJ2-2; 9 bases match TRBD1. Germline CDR1 SEHNR, CDR2 FQNEAQ (reference sequence). The CDR3 covers 14 residues. V lost 8 bases to trimming and J lost 0 bases; unmatched junction nucleotides: 1. CDR3 residues: CASGQGTNTGELFF. DNA for the CDR3: TGTGCCAGCGGACAGGGGACGAACACCGGGGAGCTGTTTTTT.